This T cell receptor (beta chain) emerged from a study of T cell responses to AZD1222 COVID-19 vaccine. Study-wide results and limits: Donors were chiefly white British, with a greater number of females, and clonal diversity was perhaps underestimated.

The table came from immunoSEQ multiplex PCR; TCRdb's copy has only in-frame clones and leaves some out. The table records about 67,000 clones, around 84% of them present only once. On this clone: Its antigen is not identified.

V was pared by 0 bases and J by 1 base, with 14 bases between. The CDR3 extends over 17 amino acids. In germline, CDR1 is SGHDT, CDR2 YYEEEE. The source of this sequence is an adult in good health. This material consisted of peripheral blood, taken on day 0 of AZD1222 vaccination. The chain combines TRBV5-6 with TRBJ1-3, with D hard to call. CDR3 protein: CASSLGKRLSSGNTIYF. In DNA, the CDR3 is TGTGCCAGCAGCTTGGGGAAGAGACTGAGTTCTGGAAACACCATATATTTT.